These T cell receptor beta chains were read from a single sample in a study of shared clonotypes between healthy human individuals. Assay used: immunoSEQ multiplex PCR; TCRdb lists only in-frame clones, some missing. The table includes approximately 840,000 clones, 95% to 97% detected once. Sequences were obtained from naive CD8+ T cells sorted from blood. These receptors originate from a man aged 25 to 40 in good health. The CDR3 runs from the conserved cysteine through the conserved F or W. A D gene is named only where the DNA matches it firmly. Expanded clones get a size class; other rows say once, few or many, or leave the size out.

clone size: NA
V gene: TRBV11-3
J gene: TRBJ2-1
D gene: NA
CDR3 DNA: TGTGCCAGCGGACGGGACTCAAACTACAATGAGCAGTTCTTC
CDR3 protein: CASGRDSNYNEQFF

clone size: NA
V gene: TRBV14
J gene: TRBJ1-1
D gene: NA
CDR3 DNA: TGTGCCAGCAAAAAACTACGCCGGGACGGATACACTGAAGCTTTCTTT
CDR3 protein: CASKKLRRDGYTEAFF

clone size: NA
V gene: TRBV5-1
J gene: TRBJ2-7
D gene: TRBD1
CDR3 DNA: TGCGCCAGCAGCTTGGTCGGACAGGGATCCTCCTACGAGCAGTACTTC
CDR3 protein: CASSLVGQGSSYEQYF

clone size: NA
V gene: TRBV5-1
J gene: TRBJ1-1
D gene: TRBD1
CDR3 DNA: TGCGCCAGCAGCTCTCCGGGACAGAGCAACACTGAAGCTTTCTTT
CDR3 protein: CASSSPGQSNTEAFF

clone size: NA
V gene: TRBV7-9
J gene: TRBJ2-7
D gene: NA
CDR3 DNA: TGTGCCAGCAGCTTAGACAGAATCTCCTACGAGCAGTACTTC
CDR3 protein: CASSLDRISYEQYF

clone size: once
V gene: TRBV28
J gene: TRBJ2-3
D gene: TRBD1
CDR3 DNA: TGTGCCAGCAGTTCCGGGACAGGGGGCCAGTATTTT
CDR3 protein: CASSSGTGGQYF

clone size: NA
V gene: TRBV6-5
J gene: TRBJ2-7
D gene: NA
CDR3 DNA: TGTGCCAGCAGTTACGGCACCCACTCCAGCTACGAGCAGTACTTC
CDR3 protein: CASSYGTHSSYEQYF

clone size: NA
V gene: TRBV5-1
J gene: TRBJ2-7
D gene: TRBD1
CDR3 DNA: TGCGCCAGCAGCCCGACAGGGGATTACGAGCAGTACTTC
CDR3 protein: CASSPTGDYEQYF

clone size: NA
V gene: TRBV21-1
J gene: TRBJ2-4
D gene: NA
CDR3 DNA: TGTGCCAGCAGCTGGAAGGTCCAGACACAAGGGTACTTC
CDR3 protein: CASSWKVQTQGYF

clone size: once
V gene: TRBV9
J gene: TRBJ2-7
D gene: NA
CDR3 DNA: TGTGCCAGCAGCGTAGGAGGCAATACCTACGAGCAGTACTTC
CDR3 protein: CASSVGGNTYEQYF

clone size: NA
V gene: TRBV18
J gene: TRBJ2-2
D gene: NA
CDR3 DNA: TGTGCCAGCTCACCACGATCCCTGTTAGTTCTCAACACCGGGGAGCTGTTTTTT
CDR3 protein: CASSPRSLLVLNTGELFF

clone size: NA
V gene: TRBV7-9
J gene: TRBJ2-4
D gene: NA
CDR3 DNA: TGTGCCAGCAGCTTAGTCCTGGGGGCGGAAAACATTCAGTACTTC
CDR3 protein: CASSLVLGAENIQYF

clone size: NA
V gene: TRBV6-1
J gene: TRBJ2-7
D gene: NA
CDR3 DNA: TGTGCCAGCAGTGAATACCGGGAAGTGTTAGACGAGCAGTACTTC
CDR3 protein: CASSEYREVLDEQYF

clone size: NA
V gene: TRBV4-1
J gene: TRBJ2-1
D gene: NA
CDR3 DNA: TGCGCCAGCAGCCAATATTGGGACGAAGGGGACTCCTACAATGAGCAGTTCTTC
CDR3 protein: CASSQYWDEGDSYNEQFF

clone size: NA
V gene: TRBV29-1
J gene: TRBJ2-1
D gene: NA
CDR3 DNA: TGCAGCGTTGAAGAGGGGAACGAGTGGTACGACAATGAGCAGTTCTTC
CDR3 protein: CSVEEGNEWYDNEQFF

clone size: NA
V gene: TRBV2
J gene: TRBJ2-1
D gene: NA
CDR3 DNA: TGTGCCACCCCTTCCAATAAACGCAATGAGCAGTTCTTC
CDR3 protein: CATPSNKRNEQFF

clone size: NA
V gene: TRBV7-2
J gene: TRBJ1-1
D gene: NA
CDR3 DNA: TGTGCCAGCAGCTTAGACCCCTCGAGCCTTTGGACCACTGAAGCTTTCTTT
CDR3 protein: CASSLDPSSLWTTEAFF